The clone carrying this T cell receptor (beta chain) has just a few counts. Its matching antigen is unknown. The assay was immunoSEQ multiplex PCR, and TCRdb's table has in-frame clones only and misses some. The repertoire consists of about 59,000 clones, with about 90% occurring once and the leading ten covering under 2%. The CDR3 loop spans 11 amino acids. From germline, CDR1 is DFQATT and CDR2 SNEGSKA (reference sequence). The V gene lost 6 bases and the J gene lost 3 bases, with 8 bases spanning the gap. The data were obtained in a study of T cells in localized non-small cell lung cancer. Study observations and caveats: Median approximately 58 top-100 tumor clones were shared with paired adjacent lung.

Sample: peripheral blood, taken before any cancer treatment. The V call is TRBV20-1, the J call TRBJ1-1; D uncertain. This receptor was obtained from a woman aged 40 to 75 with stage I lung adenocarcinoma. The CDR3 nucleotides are TGCAGTGCAGGGCGGGACACTGAAGCTTTCTTT. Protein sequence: CSAGRDTEAFF.